The source of this TCR beta chain is a study of cytomegalovirus exposure and HLA in healthy donors. Turning to this clone: The antigen is undetermined.

Study conclusions and caveats: The study put around 180 TCR beta chains on its list as cytomegalovirus-associated. In vitro assays verified that three CMV-associated chains recognized CMV antigens specifically. Among CMV-associated TCR beta chains, most appeared HLA-restricted in a later analysis. TCR beta chain V- and J-gene trimming was linked, in a later analysis, to a missense variant in DCLRE1C.

The primer mix had 60 Vbeta and 13 Jbeta primers. The repertoire was sequenced with immunoSEQ multiplex PCR; TCRdb's copy has only in-frame clones and lacks some. The data contain some 90,000 clones, more than 65% of them singletons. V was pared by 3 bases and J by 8 bases, with 14 bases between. The germline V gene has CDR1 SNHLY and CDR2 FYNNEI. This CDR3 has 15 amino acids. The source material was PBMCs. This receptor was obtained from a man aged 55-75 years in good health and CMV-seronegative. J is TRBJ1-6 and V is TRBV2, with a weak D call TRBD1 (5 bases). CDR3: CASSETAREDSPLHF. As DNA, the CDR3 is TGTGCCAGCAGTGAGACGGCCAGGGAGGATTCACCCCTCCACTTT.